This T cell receptor beta chain was sequenced in a study of T cells in Graves' hyperthyroidism and ophthalmopathy (dated by TCRdb to about 2019). For the wider study: Peripheral blood samples were taken at initial diagnosis, before any treatment was given. TCR V-J signatures able to tell the groups apart were searched for in a discovery cohort of about a hundred patients, of whom 43 had Graves' ophthalmopathy and roughly 58 had stable Graves' hyperthyroidism. Prospective prediction of ophthalmopathy was tested in an independent validation cohort consisting of fewer than 20 hyperthyroidism patients and 15 to 17 patients who later progressed to ophthalmopathy. The 100 discovery patients were divided at random into training and test sets in a 7:3 ratio. Thyroid tissue and blood T-cell repertoires from several Graves' hyperthyroidism patients were also compared in the study. After sampling, hyperthyroidism patients received methimazole starting at 30 mg daily, and ophthalmopathy patients received high-dose intravenous methylprednisolone. According to the paper, TCR Vbeta CDR3 sequencing was carried out on 120 to 150 peripheral blood samples, which came from fewer than 50 ophthalmopathy, around 75 hyperthyroidism and about 17 progressor patients. Study-level results and caveats: In validation, the model predicted progression to ophthalmopathy a median of around six months before onset, with roughly 68% sensitivity and 72.22% specificity. Most expanded thyroid clonotypes (frequency above 0.001) were also detected in blood, suggesting blood repertoires may reflect thyroid immune responses. A model built on a 13 V-J signature distinguished ophthalmopathy from stable hyperthyroidism, reaching 85% to 90% sensitivity and around 81% specificity in cross-validation and 80%/75% in testing. Sample size was not statistically predetermined, and investigators were not blinded to group allocation.

Stable Graves' hyperthyroidism was defined as no progression to ophthalmopathy during 18 months of follow-up. The hyperthyroidism patients were between 18 and 65 years old and newly diagnosed, with a disease duration of less than 2 months. Any patient with an uncontrolled infection, another autoimmune disease, pregnancy or lactation was excluded. Clinical symptoms, serum thyroxine and TRAb, thyroid ultrasound, and orbital computed tomography formed the basis for the diagnoses. Ficoll-Paque density gradient centrifugation was used to isolate PBMCs from about 9 ml of fresh peripheral blood. Trizol reagent was used to extract total RNA, and RNA quality was then checked on an Agilent 2100 Bioanalyzer. The CDR3 runs 15 residues from the cysteine to the phenylalanine. CDR3 DNA only is kept here, 45 bases in frame from base 1. V is reduced by 0 bases and J by 4 bases, leaving a spacing of 9 bases between them. CDR1 and CDR2 were assigned from the germline V gene (reference sequence) as LNHNV and YYDKDF.

This clonotype was found many times. No cognate antigen has been identified for it. The input lacks base qualities; no much larger clone sits a single base away. The TCR beta CDR3 regions were amplified from the RNA transcripts. A first-round RT-PCR of the TCR CDR3 used the HTBI primer set with the Qiagen OneStep RT-PCR kit. Libraries were constructed in a second round of multiplex PCR, after which size selection and purification were performed. Sequencing of the libraries was done on an Illumina HiSeq2000 using paired-end 100 bp reads. Turning to the authors' computational methods: SOAPnuke was used to process the raw data, throwing out any read that contained adapters or uncalled bases, had a mean Phred below 15, or lacked an exact constant-primer or identifier match. High-quality paired reads were merged with COPE v1.2.5, and unique nucleotide sequences were defined as clonotypes. Clonotypes were aligned to IMGT TRBV, TRBD and TRBJ reference segments using MiTCR v1.1. The analysis included only V-J combinations with a frequency above 0.0001, which together covered roughly 99% of the repertoires. The TCS score was defined as F50 (clonal expansion) divided by E x V (chaos), with BLOSUM62-based TCRdist calculated between CDR3 peptides within each V-J. Welch's t-statistics and random forest reduced around 520 V-J features to 10 to 15, which were used in a naive Bayes classifier (R e1071). TCRdb reprocessed the public reads (quality trimming at Q25 with fastp, clone calling with MiXCR) and kept in-frame beta chains. Each CDR3 protein appears once, grouped with its most common genes and DNA. The V and J calls shown here were made by TCRdb, not taken from the authors' results. The sample table shows about 400,000 distinct CDR3 sequences, and approximately 15% are seen once. Less than 6.5% of the sample is held by the ten biggest clonotypes.

The sequenced material came from blood. Here the chain combines TRBV15 and TRBJ1-4, with no D gene named confidently. The receptor comes from a woman aged 18-29 years with Graves' hyperthyroidism. DNA sequence: TGTGCCACCAGCAGAGAGGGCCAGGTTAATGAAAAACTGTTTTTT. This sequence encodes CATSREGQVNEKLFF.